The subject of this entry is one T cell receptor (beta chain). Method: immunoSEQ multiplex PCR; TCRdb's copy keeps in-frame clones and lacks some. The sample has fewer than 200,000 clones; approximately 84% are singletons. Germline-derived CDR1 and CDR2 are SGHRS and YFSETQ. V was pared by 5 bases and J by 8 bases, with 13 bases between. The CDR3 consists of 12 residues. This sample is drawn from a study of blood T cell repertoires in COVID-19. Whole-study context: PBMCs, B-cell-depleted T cells, or T cells provided the cDNA or gDNA that made up the material.

Individuals aged about 18 to 95 years were recruited from about two dozen US areas. Participants reported their clinical history, and cohort assignment relied on those reports. This clonotype was sampled from a woman aged 40-49 years with acute COVID-19. This chain connects TRBV5-1 to TRBJ1-2, with a tentative D call TRBD1 (6 bases). Sequencing was performed on PBMCs or T cells enriched from blood (not recorded which). The DNA of the CDR3 is TGCGCCAGCAGTTCAGGGGCGGAGGGCTACACCTTC. Translating gives CASSSGAEGYTF.